Following are 11 T cell receptor beta chains from one sample sequenced in a study of glioma-infiltrating T cells after dendritic cell vaccination (dated by TCRdb to the mid-2010s). The sample's time point, from its label and the paper: after dendritic cell vaccination, including at tumor progression/relapse. The library was generated by the immunoSEQ multiplex PCR assay. TCRdb provides this immuneACCESS table in a form limited to in-frame rearrangements. Some clones are lacking; in checked studies, under half of them reflect an unresolved V gene, and why the rest are absent is not known. The sample records approximately 93,000 clones, roughly 85% of which are singletons. Around 9.3% of the sample goes to the ten largest clones. Here the sequenced sample was blood, taken after dendritic cell vaccination. These receptors came from a human donor with glioblastoma.

The CDR3 here is CAIRQTQNTEAFF. The CDR3 DNA is TGTGCCATCAGACAGACCCAGAACACTGAAGCTTTCTTT. V and J are TRBV10-3 and TRBJ1-1; D call uncertain. This CDR3 has 13 residues. Trimming shortened V by 6 bases and J by 1 base, and 9 bases separated the two germline ends. The germline CDR1 and CDR2 sequences are ENHRY and SYGVKD.

V is TRBV7-3 and J is TRBJ1-6, with D unresolved. CDR3 size: 13 residues. V lost 0 bases, J lost 9 bases, and 6 bases lay in between. CDR1 is SGHTA, CDR2 FQGTGA, per germline. In DNA form, the CDR3 reads TGTGCCAGCAGCTTAACGCGGTCTTCACCCCTCCACTTT. Its translation is CASSLTRSSPLHF.

This clone appeared a single time. V gene TRBV2 combines with J gene TRBJ2-3; the D gene is possibly TRBD1 (6 bases). V lost 4 bases, J lost 2 bases, and 10 bases lay in between. The CDR3 is made up of 14 amino acids. Germline V CDR1 and CDR2: SNHLY, FYNNEI. CDR3 nucleotide sequence: TGTGCCAGCAGTGGGGACACCTCCACAGATACGCAGTATTTT. Its translation is CASSGDTSTDTQYF.

The chain uses TRBV5-1 and TRBJ2-7; 10 bases match TRBD1. The germline V gene encodes CDR1 SGHRS and CDR2 YFSETQ. V lost 3 bases, J lost 4 bases, and 7 bases stayed unmatched. This CDR3 is 15 amino acids long. The chain's CDR3 is CASSSSWDRGYEQYF. The DNA of the CDR3 is TGCGCCAGCAGCTCGTCTTGGGACAGGGGATACGAGCAGTACTTC.

The chain employs TRBV4-1 and TRBJ1-5; 9 bases are shared with TRBD1. CDR3 length equals 15 residues. J gave up 6 bases and V 1 base, and 4 bases lay outside the gene matches. CDR1 and CDR2 from the germline V gene are MGHRA and YSYEKL. The CDR3 DNA reads as TGCGCCAGCAGCCAAGTACAGGGGGCGGTTCAGCCCCAGCATTTT. Its protein is CASSQVQGAVQPQHF.

The chain employs TRBV4-1 and TRBJ2-7; TRBD1 agrees at 7 bases. Germline CDR1 MGHRA, CDR2 YSYEKL. This CDR3 spans 15 amino acids. Germline trimming cut 3 bases from V and 2 bases from J; bases unmatched to any gene: 7. The CDR3 DNA is TGCGCCAGCAGCCAGACAACCGGGACAGCCTACGAGCAGTACTTC. It specifies CASSQTTGTAYEQYF.

The chain recombines TRBV14 with TRBJ2-7; weak D call: TRBD1 (5 bases). Germline V gives CDR1 SGHDN, CDR2 FVKESK. Trimming took off 0 bases at V and 5 bases at J, with 11 bases between the two ends. This CDR3 has 14 amino acids. CDR3 in amino acids: CASSQESGPHEQYF. The CDR3 region has the DNA TGTGCCAGCAGCCAAGAATCAGGGCCCCACGAGCAGTACTTC.

This clone occurred once. CDR3 sequence: CASSAEGQSSYEQYF. CDR3 sequence (DNA): TGTGCCAGCAGCGCCGAGGGACAGTCCTCCTACGAGCAGTACTTC. The chain links TRBV9 to TRBJ2-7; TRBD1 agrees at 7 bases. Germline CDR1 SGDLS, CDR2 YYNGEE. The J segment lost 0 bases and the V segment lost 3 bases, leaving 6 bases of the junction unmatched. The CDR3 sequence is 15 residues long.

This clone was detected once. The J gene is TRBJ1-5, the V gene TRBV6-5, with 7 bases aligning to TRBD1. Germline lookup yields CDR1 MNHEY and CDR2 SVGAGI. Unmatched junction bases numbered 5, after V lost 6 bases and J lost 6 bases. The CDR3 totals 13 residues. CDR3 residues: CASSDRDRQPQHF. In nucleotides, the CDR3 is TGTGCCAGCAGCGACAGGGATCGTCAGCCCCAGCATTTT.

The chain combines TRBV7-3 with TRBJ2-2; 7 nucleotides match TRBD2. CDR3 length: 16 amino acids. Germline V gene data show CDR1 as SGHTA and CDR2 as FQGTGA. Trimming cost V 2 bases and J 4 bases; bases outside gene matches: 7. The CDR3 nucleotides read TGTGCCAGCAGCTTATTCGGGAGGAGCGGCACCGGGGAGCTGTTTTTT. It translates to CASSLFGRSGTGELFF.

This clone was recorded only once. The chain joins TRBV19 to TRBJ2-2; TRBD2 aligns across 7 bases. This CDR3 has 15 residues. Trimming took 3 bases from V and 1 from J; bases not matched to a gene: 2. Per the germline V gene, CDR1 is LNHDA and CDR2 is SQIVND (reference sequence). The CDR3 nucleotides read TGTGCCAGTAGTATGAGCGGGGTGAACACCGGGGAGCTGTTTTTT. It encodes CASSMSGVNTGELFF.